The clone carrying this T cell receptor beta chain has more than one count but fewer than ten. Time point here: patch test 2, 6 weeks after DPC sensitization. Treatment noted: therapeutic diphenylcyclopropenone sensitization with weekly scalp DPC. Blood, whole and unfractionated, served as the source for total RNA extraction. The CDR3 length is 15 residues. J gave up 4 bases and V 3 bases, and 8 bases lay outside the gene matches. From germline, CDR1 is KGHSH and CDR2 LQKENI. This specimen belongs to a study of human T cells and chemical hapten exposure. Study-wide background: Small pooled library volume differences mainly caused per-sample TCR yield variation.

MiXCR was run by TCRdb on the RACE reads, yielding one entry per CDR3 protein. The sample records about 140,000 distinct CDR3 sequences, about 10% being singletons. The clonotype originates from a woman in her forties or fifties with alopecia areata. Some clones in this sample may be carry-over from other donors' samples. J is TRBJ2-5 and V is TRBV18; 7 nucleotides line up with TRBD1. Specimen: whole blood, collected in connection with sensitization to the hapten diphenylcyclopropenone (DPC). CDR3 in amino acids: CASSPTQGRGETQYF. The CDR3 coding sequence is TGTGCCAGCTCACCGACACAGGGGAGAGGAGAGACCCAGTACTTC.